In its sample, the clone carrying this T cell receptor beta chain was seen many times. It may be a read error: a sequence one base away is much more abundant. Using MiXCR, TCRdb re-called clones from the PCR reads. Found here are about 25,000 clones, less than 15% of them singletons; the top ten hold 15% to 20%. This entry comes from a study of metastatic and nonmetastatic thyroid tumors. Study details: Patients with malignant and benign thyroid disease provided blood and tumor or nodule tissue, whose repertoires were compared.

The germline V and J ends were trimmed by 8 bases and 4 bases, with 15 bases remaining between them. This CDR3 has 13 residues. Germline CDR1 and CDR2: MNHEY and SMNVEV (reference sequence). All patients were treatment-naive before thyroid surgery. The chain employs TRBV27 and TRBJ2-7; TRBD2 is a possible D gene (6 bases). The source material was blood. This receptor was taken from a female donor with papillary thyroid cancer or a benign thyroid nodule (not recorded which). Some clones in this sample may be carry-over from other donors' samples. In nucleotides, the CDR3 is TGTGCCAGCTGGAGGGAGGTCCATTACGAGCAGTACTTC. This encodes CASWREVHYEQYF.